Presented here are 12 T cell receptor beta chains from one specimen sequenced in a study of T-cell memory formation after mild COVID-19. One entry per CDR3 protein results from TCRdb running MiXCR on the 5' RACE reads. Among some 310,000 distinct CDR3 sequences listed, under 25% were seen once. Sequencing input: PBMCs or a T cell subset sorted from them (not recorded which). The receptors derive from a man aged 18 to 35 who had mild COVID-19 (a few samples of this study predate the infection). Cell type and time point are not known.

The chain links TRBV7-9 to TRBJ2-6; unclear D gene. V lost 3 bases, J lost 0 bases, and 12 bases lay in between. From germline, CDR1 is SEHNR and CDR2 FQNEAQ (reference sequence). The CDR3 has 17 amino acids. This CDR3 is CASSFPGHGSGANVLTF. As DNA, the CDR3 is TGTGCCAGCAGCTTCCCAGGTCATGGCTCTGGGGCCAACGTCCTGACTTTC.

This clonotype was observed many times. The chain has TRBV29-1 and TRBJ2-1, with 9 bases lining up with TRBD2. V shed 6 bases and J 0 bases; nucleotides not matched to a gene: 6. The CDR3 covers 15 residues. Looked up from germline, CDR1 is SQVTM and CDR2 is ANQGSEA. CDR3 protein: CSVGRGGSSYNEQFF. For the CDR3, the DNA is TGCAGCGTGGGGCGGGGGGGAAGCTCCTACAATGAGCAGTTCTTC.

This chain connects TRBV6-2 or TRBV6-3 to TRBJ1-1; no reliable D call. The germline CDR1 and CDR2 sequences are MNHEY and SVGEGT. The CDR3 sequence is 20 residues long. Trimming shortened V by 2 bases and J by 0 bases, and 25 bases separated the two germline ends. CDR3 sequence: CASSYAGLGSETLMNTEAFF. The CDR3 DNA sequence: TGTGCCAGCAGTTACGCAGGTCTTGGGTCGGAGACCCTCATGAACACTGAAGCTTTCTTT.

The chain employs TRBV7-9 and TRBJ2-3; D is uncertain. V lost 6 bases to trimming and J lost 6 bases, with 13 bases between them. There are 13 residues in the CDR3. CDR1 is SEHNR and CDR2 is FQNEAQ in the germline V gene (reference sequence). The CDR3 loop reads CASSPSERDTQYF. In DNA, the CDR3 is TGTGCCAGCAGTCCCTCGGAACGGGATACGCAGTATTTT.

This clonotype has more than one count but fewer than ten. CDR3 region: CASSLSAGGGYEQFF. The CDR3 nucleotides read TGTGCCAGCAGTTTATCCGCAGGGGGCGGGTATGAGCAGTTCTTC. The chain combines TRBV27 with TRBJ2-1, with 8 bases fitting TRBD1. With 0 bases clipped from V and 8 bases from J, the junction kept 6 bases outside the gene matches. Germline assignment: CDR1 MNHEY and CDR2 SMNVEV (reference sequence). The CDR3 length is 15 residues.

This CDR3 reads CAISALAGEPPGELFF. The CDR3 DNA reads TGTGCCATCAGTGCCCTAGCGGGGGAGCCACCCGGGGAGCTGTTTTTT. The chain carries TRBV10-3 and TRBJ2-2; 10 positions agree with TRBD2. The length of the CDR3 is 16 residues. The V gene's germline CDR1 is ENHRY and CDR2 SYGVKD. V trimming: 4 bases; J trimming: 6 bases; junction bases outside the gene matches: 8.

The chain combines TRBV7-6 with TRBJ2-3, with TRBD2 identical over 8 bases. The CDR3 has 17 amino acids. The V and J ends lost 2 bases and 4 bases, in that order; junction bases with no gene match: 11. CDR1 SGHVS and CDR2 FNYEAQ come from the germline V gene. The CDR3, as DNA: TGTGCCAGCAGCTTACAAGCGGGGGTGGTCTCGGCAGATACGCAGTATTTT. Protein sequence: CASSLQAGVVSADTQYF.

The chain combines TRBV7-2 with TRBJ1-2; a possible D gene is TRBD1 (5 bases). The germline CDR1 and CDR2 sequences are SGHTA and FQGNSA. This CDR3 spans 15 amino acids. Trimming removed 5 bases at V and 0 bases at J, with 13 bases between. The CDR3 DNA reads TGTGCCAGCAGCGGGGGTCGTGCTTCTAACTATGGCTACACCTTC. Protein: CASSGGRASNYGYTF.

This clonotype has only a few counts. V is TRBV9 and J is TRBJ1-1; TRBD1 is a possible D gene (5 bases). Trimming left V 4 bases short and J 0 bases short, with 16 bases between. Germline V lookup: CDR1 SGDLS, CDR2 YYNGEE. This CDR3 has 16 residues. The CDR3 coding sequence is TGTGCCAGCAGCCCCTACGGCGGGGCCATGAACACTGAAGCTTTCTTT. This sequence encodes CASSPYGGAMNTEAFF.

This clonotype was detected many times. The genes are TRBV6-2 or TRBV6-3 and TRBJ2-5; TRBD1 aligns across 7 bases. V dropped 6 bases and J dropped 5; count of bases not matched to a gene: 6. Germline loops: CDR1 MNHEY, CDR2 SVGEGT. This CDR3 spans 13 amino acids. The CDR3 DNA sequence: TGTGCCAGCAGCGACAGGGTGCGGGAGACCCAGTACTTC. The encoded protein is CASSDRVRETQYF.

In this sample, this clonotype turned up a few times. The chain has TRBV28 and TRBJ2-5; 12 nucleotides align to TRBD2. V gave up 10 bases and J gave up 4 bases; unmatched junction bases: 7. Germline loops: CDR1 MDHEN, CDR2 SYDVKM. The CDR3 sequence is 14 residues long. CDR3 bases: TGTGCCACCTTCCCGGGACTAGCGGGAGAGACCCAGTACTTC. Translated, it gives CATFPGLAGETQYF.

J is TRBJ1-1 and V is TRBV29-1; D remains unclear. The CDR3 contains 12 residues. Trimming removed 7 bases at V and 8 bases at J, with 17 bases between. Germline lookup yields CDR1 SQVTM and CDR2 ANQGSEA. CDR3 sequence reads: CSARDIEFEAFF. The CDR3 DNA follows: TGCAGCGCCCGAGACATAGAGTTCGAAGCTTTCTTT.